This T cell receptor beta chain was found in a study of T cells in Graves' hyperthyroidism and ophthalmopathy. Amplified TCR beta CDR3 regions came from RNA transcripts. Primed by the HTBI set, a first-round RT-PCR was run on the TCR CDR3. Via MiXCR, TCRdb re-called the multiplex PCR reads, giving one row per CDR3 protein. The sample has over 550,000 distinct CDR3 sequences; over 15% are singletons. Germline CDR1 KGHSH, CDR2 LQKENI. The trim removed 3 bases at V and 7 bases at J, leaving 6 bases unmatched. The CDR3 length is 15 residues. The sequenced sample consisted of blood. This clonotype originated in a woman aged 18-29 years with Graves' hyperthyroidism. This rearrangement joins TRBV18 to TRBJ2-1, with TRBD1 matching 10 bases. DNA for the CDR3: TGTGCCAGCTCACCCGGGACAGGGGTTTGGAATGAGCAGTTCTTC. Translated: CASSPGTGVWNEQFF.